This T cell receptor (beta chain) was documented in a study of T cell repertoires in aging, cancer and after chemotherapy (dated by TCRdb to about 2019). Study-wide context: The donors fell into six age groups ranging from 30 or younger to 70 or older, and each group had at least three individuals. In the solid tumor group, the paired samples taken before and after chemotherapy came from brain tumor (glioblastoma) patients given temozolomide-based therapy. The complete dataset included some 9 million TCR reads. The study profiled peripheral blood TCR beta repertoires from healthy donors and cancer patients to examine immunoaging and T cell reconstitution after chemotherapy. The cohort comprised 200 to 250 cancer patients, some 90 with hematological and over 110 with solid cancers, plus 95 healthy donors as a reference group.

In regard to this clonotype: Its antigen is unknown. No qualities accompany the bases; no much larger clone lies one base away.

TCR beta rearrangements were amplified from genomic DNA extracted from peripheral blood rather than from sorted cells or RNA. Using a mixed TRB-A/B primer pool, multiplex touch-down PCR amplified rearranged TRB sequences covering the V, D and J segments. Illumina adapters and sample indices were attached to the amplicons through two consecutive PCR reactions run with Phusion HS II polymerase. The amplicons were purified from gel with the NucleoSpin Gel and PCR Clean-up kit and then assessed with Qubit and an Agilent 2100 Bioanalyzer. The libraries were sequenced on an Illumina MiSeq with 600-cycle, single-indexed, paired-end runs. The authors' pipeline ran thus. MiXCR versions 2.12 and 3.0.5 were used to process TRB sequences. Each unique CDR3 nucleotide sequence was treated as one clone, and only productive sequences with two or more reads were kept. Shannon diversity, evenness, clonality (one minus evenness), and alpha-parameterized diversity profiles from alpha 0 to 5 were included as repertoire metrics. The IGoR algorithm was used to calculate generation probabilities for clones in the paired samples taken before and after chemotherapy. TCRdb reprocessing: public reads trimmed at Q25 with fastp, clones called with MiXCR, in-frame beta chains kept. When rows share a CDR3 protein, they turn into one entry using the most common DNA and genes. TCRdb assigned the V and J calls; the authors' analysis was not used. Within this sample are around 2,800 distinct CDR3 sequences, with roughly 31% of them counted one time only. Jointly, the top ten make up about 4% of the sample.

The paper's findings and limits, for the study overall: Compared with age-matched healthy donors, untreated patients with either hematological or solid cancers had significantly lower TCR diversity in the blood along with higher clonality. Median generation probability increased over the chemotherapy interval in both cancer cohorts, suggesting repertoire reconstitution through rebound thymic output. Declining TCR diversity with age in healthy donors was mainly explained by loss of richness; in cancer patients, loss of evenness also contributed. According to the authors, the repertoire data do not allow conclusions to be drawn about immunological memory after chemotherapy.

The sequenced material came from blood. The source of this sequence is a human donor with a solid tumor.

The CDR3 sequence is CASSPRTGHYEQYF. In nucleotide form, the sequence is TGTGCCAGCAGCCCACGGACAGGGCACTACGAGCAGTACTTC. The chain was built from TRBV11-2 and TRBJ2-7, with 8 bases matching TRBD1. Here V drops 5 bases and J drops 3 bases, and the junction holds 6 bases not matched to any gene. The CDR3, cysteine through phenylalanine, is 14 amino acids long. Of all the DNA, just the CDR3 is kept, 42 bases in frame from base 1. CDR1 SGHAT and CDR2 FQNNGV were looked up in the germline V gene.